This T cell receptor (beta chain) was captured in a study of T cell repertoires in cytomegalovirus infection. Study background: Recently identified HLA-C-restricted CMV epitopes and well-studied HLA-B-restricted CMV epitopes were used by the study. Study results and caveats: Cumulative frequency (of public TCR beta family members) identified carriers of CMV plus the relevant HLA. In two of eight donors, the top clonotype was HLA-C-restricted CMV-specific.

This clonotype has just a few counts. Its antigen is unidentified. CDR3 size: 14 residues. Trimming removed 9 bases from V and 0 bases from J; junction bases left unmatched: 7. Germline CDR1 reads SNHLY; CDR2 reads FYNNEI. MiXCR, applied by TCRdb to the reads, yields one record per CDR3 protein. This table holds around 47,000 distinct CDR3 sequences, 15% to 20% found once. The chain combines TRBV2 with TRBJ1-2, with TRBD1 identical over 7 bases. The sequenced sample was CD8+ T cells from cultured PBMCs, obtained from culture after CMV antigen stimulation. This receptor was identified in a human donor in good health (CMV status not recorded). Some clones in this sample may be carry-over from other donors' samples. The CDR3 protein is CARGDRVSNYGYTF. CDR3 sequence (DNA): TGTGCCAGAGGTGACAGGGTTTCTAACTATGGCTACACCTTC. The complete variable domain, with remaining parts taken from reference TRBV2 and TRBJ1-2, reads EPEVTQTPSHQVTQMGQEVILRCVPISNHLYFYWYRQILGQKVEFLVSFYNNEISEKSEIFDDQFSVERPDGSNFTLKIRSTKLEDSAMYFCARGDRVSNYGYTFGSGTRLTVV.